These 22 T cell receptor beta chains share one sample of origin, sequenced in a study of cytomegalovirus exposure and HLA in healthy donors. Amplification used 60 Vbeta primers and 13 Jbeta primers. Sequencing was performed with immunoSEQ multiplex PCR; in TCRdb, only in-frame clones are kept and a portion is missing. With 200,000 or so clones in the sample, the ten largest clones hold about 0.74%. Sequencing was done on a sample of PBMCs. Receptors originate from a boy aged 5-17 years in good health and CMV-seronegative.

CDR3 in DNA: TGTGCCAGCAGCTCGCAGGACAGGGGCCACTATGGCTACACCTTC. This translates into CASSSQDRGHYGYTF. The chain links TRBV7-9 to TRBJ1-2; the match to TRBD1 covers 9 bases. There are 15 residues in the CDR3. Germline trimming cut 4 bases from V and 3 bases from J; bases unmatched to any gene: 6. The germline gives CDR1 SEHNR, CDR2 FQNEAQ (reference sequence).

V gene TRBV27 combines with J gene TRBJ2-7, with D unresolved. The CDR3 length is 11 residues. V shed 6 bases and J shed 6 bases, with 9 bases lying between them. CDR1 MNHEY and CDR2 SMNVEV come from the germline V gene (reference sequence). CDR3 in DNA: TGTGCCAGCAGGTACCGAGGCGAGCAGTACTTC. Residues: CASRYRGEQYF.

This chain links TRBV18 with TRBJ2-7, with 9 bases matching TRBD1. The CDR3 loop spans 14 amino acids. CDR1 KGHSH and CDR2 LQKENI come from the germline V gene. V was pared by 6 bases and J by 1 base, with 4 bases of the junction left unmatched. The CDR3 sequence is CASSGTGKSYEQYF. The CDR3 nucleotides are TGTGCCAGCTCCGGGACAGGGAAATCCTACGAGCAGTACTTC.

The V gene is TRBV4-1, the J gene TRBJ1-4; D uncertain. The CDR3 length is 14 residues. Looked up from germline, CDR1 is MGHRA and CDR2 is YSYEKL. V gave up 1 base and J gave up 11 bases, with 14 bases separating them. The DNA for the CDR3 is TGCGCCAGCAGCCAAGGGACGGGATCTCGGAAACTGTTTTTT. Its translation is CASSQGTGSRKLFF.

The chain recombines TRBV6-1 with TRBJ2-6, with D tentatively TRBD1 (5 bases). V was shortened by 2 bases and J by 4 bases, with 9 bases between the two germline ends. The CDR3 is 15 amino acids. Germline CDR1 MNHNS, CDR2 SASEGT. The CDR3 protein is CASSEKGNGANVLTF. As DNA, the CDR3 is TGTGCCAGCAGTGAAAAGGGGAACGGGGCCAACGTCCTGACTTTC.

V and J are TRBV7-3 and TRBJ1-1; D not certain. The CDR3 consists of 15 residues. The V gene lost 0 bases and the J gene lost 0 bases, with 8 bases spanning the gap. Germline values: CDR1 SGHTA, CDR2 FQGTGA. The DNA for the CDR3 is TGTGCCAGCAGCTTAACGGGGAGGGTGAACACTGAAGCTTTCTTT. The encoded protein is CASSLTGRVNTEAFF.

The DNA of the CDR3 is TGCGCCAGCAGCCCTATCTACAACACCGGGGAGCTGTTTTTT. Residues: CASSPIYNTGELFF. The rearrangement uses TRBV5-1 and TRBJ2-2; D unresolved. V lost 4 bases and J lost 2, with 9 bases in between. The germline V gene has CDR1 SGHRS and CDR2 YFSETQ. This CDR3 has 14 amino acids.

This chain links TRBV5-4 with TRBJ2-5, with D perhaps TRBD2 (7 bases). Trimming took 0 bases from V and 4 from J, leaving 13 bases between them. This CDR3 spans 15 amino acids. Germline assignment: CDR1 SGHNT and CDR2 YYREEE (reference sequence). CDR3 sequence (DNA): TGTGCCAGCAGCTTGGTTGGGGGGGCCTCAGAGACCCAGTACTTC. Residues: CASSLVGGASETQYF. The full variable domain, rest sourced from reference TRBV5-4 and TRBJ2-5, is ETGVTQSPTHLIKTRGQQVTLRCSSQSGHNTVSWYQQALGQGPQFIFQYYREEENGRGNFPPRFSGLQFPNYSSELNVNALELDDSALYLCASSLVGGASETQYFGPGTRLLVL.

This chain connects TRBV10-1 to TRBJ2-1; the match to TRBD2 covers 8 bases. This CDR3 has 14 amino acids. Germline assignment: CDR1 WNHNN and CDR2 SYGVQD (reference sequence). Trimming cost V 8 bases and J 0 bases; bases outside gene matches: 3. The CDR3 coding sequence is TGCGCCAGCGGCGCGGGAGGCTCCTACAATGAGCAGTTCTTC. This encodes CASGAGGSYNEQFF.

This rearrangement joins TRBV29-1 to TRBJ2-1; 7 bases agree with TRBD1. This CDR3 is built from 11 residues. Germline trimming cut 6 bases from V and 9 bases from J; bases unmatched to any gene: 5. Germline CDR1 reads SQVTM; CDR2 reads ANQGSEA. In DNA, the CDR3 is TGCAGCGTCCCCGACAGGGTTGAGCAGTTCTTC. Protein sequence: CSVPDRVEQFF.

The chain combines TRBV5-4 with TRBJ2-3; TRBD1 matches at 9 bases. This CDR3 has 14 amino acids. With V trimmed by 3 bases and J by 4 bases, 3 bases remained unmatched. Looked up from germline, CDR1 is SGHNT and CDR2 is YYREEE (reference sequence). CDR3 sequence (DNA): TGTGCCAGCAGCTCGGACAGGGGTGCAGATACGCAGTATTTT. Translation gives CASSSDRGADTQYF. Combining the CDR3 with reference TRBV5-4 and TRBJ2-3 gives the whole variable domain ETGVTQSPTHLIKTRGQQVTLRCSSQSGHNTVSWYQQALGQGPQFIFQYYREEENGRGNFPPRFSGLQFPNYSSELNVNALELDDSALYLCASSSDRGADTQYFGPGTRLTVL.

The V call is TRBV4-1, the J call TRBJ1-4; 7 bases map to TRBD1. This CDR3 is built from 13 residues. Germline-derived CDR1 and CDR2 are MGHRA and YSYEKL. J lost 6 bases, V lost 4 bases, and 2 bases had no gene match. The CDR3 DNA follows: TGCGCCAGCAGCCGGGGGACAGATGAAAAACTGTTTTTT. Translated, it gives CASSRGTDEKLFF.

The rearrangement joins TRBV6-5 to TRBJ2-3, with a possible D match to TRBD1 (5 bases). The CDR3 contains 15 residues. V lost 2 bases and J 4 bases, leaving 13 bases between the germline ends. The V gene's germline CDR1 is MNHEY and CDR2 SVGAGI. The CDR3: CASSYRAQGPDTQYF. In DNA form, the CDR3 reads TGTGCCAGCAGTTACCGTGCTCAGGGCCCAGATACGCAGTATTTT.

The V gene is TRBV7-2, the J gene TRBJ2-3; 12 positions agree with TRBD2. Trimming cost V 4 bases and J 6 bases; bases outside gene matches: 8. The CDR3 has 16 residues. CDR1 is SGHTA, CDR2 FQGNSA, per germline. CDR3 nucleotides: TGTGCCAGCAGCTCCCGACTAGCGGGGGTACAGGATACGCAGTATTTT. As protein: CASSSRLAGVQDTQYF.

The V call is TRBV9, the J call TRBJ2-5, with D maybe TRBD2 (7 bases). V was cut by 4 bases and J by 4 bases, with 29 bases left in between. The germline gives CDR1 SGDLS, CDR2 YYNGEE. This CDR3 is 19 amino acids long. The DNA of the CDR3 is TGTGCCAGCAGCCCTACCGTGAGGGGGGGCCGGGGAGCAGCAGAGACCCAGTACTTC. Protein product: CASSPTVRGGRGAAETQYF.

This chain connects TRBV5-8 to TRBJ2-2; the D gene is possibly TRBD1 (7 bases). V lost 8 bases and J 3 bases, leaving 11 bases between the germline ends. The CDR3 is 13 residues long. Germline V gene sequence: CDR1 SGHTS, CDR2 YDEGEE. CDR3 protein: CARRDSYTGELFF. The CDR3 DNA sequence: TGTGCCAGGCGGGACAGCTACACCGGGGAGCTGTTTTTT. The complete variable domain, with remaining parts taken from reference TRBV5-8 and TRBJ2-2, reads EAGVTQSPTHLIKTRGQQATLRCSPISGHTSVYWYQQALGLGLQFLLWYDEGEERNRGNFPPRFSGRQFPNYSSELNVNALELEDSALYLCARRDSYTGELFFGEGSRLTVL.

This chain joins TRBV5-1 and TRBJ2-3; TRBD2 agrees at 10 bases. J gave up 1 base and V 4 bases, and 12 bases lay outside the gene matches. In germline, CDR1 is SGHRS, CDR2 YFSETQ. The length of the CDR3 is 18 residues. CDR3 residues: CASSERGGSRSGTDTQYF. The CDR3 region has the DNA TGCGCCAGCAGCGAGCGGGGGGGCAGTCGATCAGGCACAGATACGCAGTATTTT.

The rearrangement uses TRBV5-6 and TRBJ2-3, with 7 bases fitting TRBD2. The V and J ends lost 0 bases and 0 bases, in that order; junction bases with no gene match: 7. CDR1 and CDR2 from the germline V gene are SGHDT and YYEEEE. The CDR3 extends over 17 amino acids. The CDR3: CASSLAFSGVSTDTQYF. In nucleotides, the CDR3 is TGTGCCAGCAGCTTGGCCTTCAGCGGGGTTAGCACAGATACGCAGTATTTT.

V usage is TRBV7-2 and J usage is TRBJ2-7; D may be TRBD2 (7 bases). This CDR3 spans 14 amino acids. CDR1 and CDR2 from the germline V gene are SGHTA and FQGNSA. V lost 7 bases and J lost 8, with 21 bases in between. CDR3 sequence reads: CASTEGGSHKQQYF. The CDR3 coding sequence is TGTGCCAGCACCGAGGGGGGGTCCCATAAACAGCAGTACTTC.

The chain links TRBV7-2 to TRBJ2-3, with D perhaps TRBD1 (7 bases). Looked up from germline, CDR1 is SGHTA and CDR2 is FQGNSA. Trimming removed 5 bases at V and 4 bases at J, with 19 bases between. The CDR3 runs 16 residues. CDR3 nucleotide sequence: TGTGCCAGCAGCCTCCGACAGGGAGGAACGGCAGATACGCAGTATTTT. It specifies CASSLRQGGTADTQYF. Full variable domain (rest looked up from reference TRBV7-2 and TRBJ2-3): GAGVSQSPSNKVTEKGKDVELRCDPISGHTALYWYRQSLGQGLEFLIYFQGNSAPDKSGLPSDRFSAERTGGSVSTLTIQRTQQEDSAVYLCASSLRQGGTADTQYFGPGTRLTVL.

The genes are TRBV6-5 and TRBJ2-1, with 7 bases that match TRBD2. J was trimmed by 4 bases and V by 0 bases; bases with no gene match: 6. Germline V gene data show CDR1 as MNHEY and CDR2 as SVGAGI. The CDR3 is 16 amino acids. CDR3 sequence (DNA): TGTGCCAGCAGTTACTCGATAGCGGGTGGGTACAATGAGCAGTTCTTC. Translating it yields CASSYSIAGGYNEQFF.

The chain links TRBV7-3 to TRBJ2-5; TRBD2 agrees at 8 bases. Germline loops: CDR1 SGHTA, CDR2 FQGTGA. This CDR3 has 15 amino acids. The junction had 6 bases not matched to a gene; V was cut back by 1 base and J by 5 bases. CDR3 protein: CASSLNGGLGETQYF. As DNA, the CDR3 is TGTGCCAGCAGCTTAAACGGGGGACTAGGGGAGACCCAGTACTTC.